The 27 T cell receptor beta chains in this list originate from one sample, sequenced in a study of T-cell reconstitution after alpha-beta-depleted transplantation in children. The library targeted TCRbeta and was prepared with unique molecular identifiers. MiXCR, applied by TCRdb to the PCR reads, yields one record per CDR3 protein. The data show roughly 310,000 distinct CDR3 sequences, 23% seen once. Sequencing was performed on PBMCs, mostly from graft donor cells, taken 180 days after TCRalphabeta/CD19-depleted stem cell transplant. The receptor source for this set is a male patient between 5 and 17 years old who had a stem cell transplant for acute lymphoblastic leukemia, so the T cells may come from the graft donor.

In this sample, this clonotype turned up many times. This sequence joins TRBV11-1 and TRBJ2-1; TRBD2 agrees at 8 bases. CDR1 SGHAT and CDR2 FQDESV come from the germline V gene (reference sequence). J was trimmed by 4 bases and V by 2 bases; bases with no gene match: 4. CDR3 size: 15 residues. Here the CDR3 DNA reads TGTGCCAGCAGCTTAATCGCGGGAGGATACAATGAGCAGTTCTTC. Translated: CASSLIAGGYNEQFF.

The V gene is TRBV7-3, the J gene TRBJ1-1, with D possibly TRBD1 on 5 matching bases. The CDR3 covers 15 residues. The V and J ends lost 2 bases and 3 bases respectively, with 13 bases between them. Germline V gene data show CDR1 as SGHTA and CDR2 as FQGTGA. CDR3 bases: TGTGCCAGCAGCTTATATCTCCTACAGGACACTGAAGCTTTCTTT. Protein product: CASSLYLLQDTEAFF.

CDR3 sequence (DNA): TGCGCCAGCAGCTTGGCGGGGGGACTCTTCAATACAGATACGCAGTATTTT. Its protein is CASSLAGGLFNTDTQYF. The chain links TRBV5-1 to TRBJ2-3; TRBD2 matches 7 bases. This CDR3 is built from 17 residues. V shed 0 bases and J 3 bases; nucleotides not matched to a gene: 10. The V gene's germline CDR1 is SGHRS and CDR2 YFSETQ.

This clonotype is deemed medium-sized. The chain combines TRBV12-3 or TRBV12-4 with TRBJ2-6; tentative D call: TRBD1 (6 bases). The CDR3 extends over 16 amino acids. V gave up 1 base and J gave up 3 bases, with 10 bases separating them. The CDR3 sequence is CASSLGGGYGANVLTF. The CDR3 bases are TGTGCCAGCAGTTTAGGAGGGGGATATGGGGCCAACGTCCTGACTTTC.

This clonotype has more than one count but fewer than ten. The rearrangement uses TRBV5-1 and TRBJ2-7, with TRBD2 matching over 12 bases. The length of the CDR3 is 16 residues. V was pared by 5 bases and J by 1 base, with 7 bases of the junction left unmatched. Germline CDR1 is SGHRS and CDR2 is YFSETQ. This CDR3 is CASSRLAGVKSYEQYF. As DNA, the CDR3 is TGCGCCAGCAGTCGACTAGCGGGAGTAAAGTCCTACGAGCAGTACTTC. The whole variable domain, filled in from reference TRBV5-1 and TRBJ2-7, reads KAGVTQTPRYLIKTRGQQVTLSCSPISGHRSVSWYQQTPGQGLQFLFEYFSETQRNKGNFPGRFSGRQFSNSRSEMNVSTLELGDSALYLCASSRLAGVKSYEQYFGPGTRLTVT.

This clonotype was seen a handful of times. The chain carries TRBV5-5 and TRBJ2-5, with D perhaps TRBD2 (6 bases). From germline, CDR1 is SGHKS and CDR2 YYEKEE (reference sequence). The CDR3 spans 14 residues. Trimming stripped 3 bases from V and 3 bases from J, with 12 bases between. CDR3 sequence (DNA): TGTGCCAGCAGCTACCGGGACTCAAAAGAGACCCAGTACTTC. Amino acid sequence: CASSYRDSKETQYF. Combining the CDR3 with reference TRBV5-5 and TRBJ2-5 gives the whole variable domain DAGVTQSPTHLIKTRGQQVTLRCSPISGHKSVSWYQQVLGQGPQFIFQYYEKEERGRGNFPDRFSARQFPNYSSELNVNALLLGDSALYLCASSYRDSKETQYFGPGTRLLVL.

The table lists this clonotype with a few counts. The rearrangement links TRBV20-1 to TRBJ1-1; D possibly corresponds to TRBD1 (6 bases). Per germline, CDR1 DFQATT and CDR2 SNEGSKA (reference sequence). The V gene lost 0 bases and the J gene lost 1 base, with 21 bases spanning the gap. CDR3 length: 18 residues. CDR3 residues: CSAREGGHGKGPNTEAFF. CDR3 DNA sequence: TGCAGTGCTAGAGAGGGGGGACATGGAAAGGGCCCGAACACTGAAGCTTTCTTT.

This chain joins TRBV27 and TRBJ1-2; D remains ambiguous. The V and J ends lost 3 bases and 2 bases respectively, with 19 bases between them. CDR1 is MNHEY, CDR2 SMNVEV, per germline (reference sequence). This CDR3 comprises 17 residues. The CDR3 here is CASSLVFGSFPNYGYTF. For the CDR3, the DNA is TGTGCCAGCAGTTTGGTATTTGGGTCCTTCCCAAACTATGGCTACACCTTC.

The chain has TRBV7-3 and TRBJ2-7, with 11 bases that match TRBD2. The germline V gene encodes CDR1 SGHTA and CDR2 FQGTGA. The CDR3 covers 16 residues. With V trimmed by 5 bases and J by 3 bases, 9 bases remained unmatched. The CDR3 DNA sequence: TGTGCCAGCAGCCGCTCGGGGCTAGCGGGAGGCTACGAGCAGTACTTC. Amino acids: CASSRSGLAGGYEQYF.

V and J are TRBV18 and TRBJ2-4, with a tentative D call TRBD1 (6 bases). Per germline, CDR1 KGHSH and CDR2 LQKENI. The CDR3 extends over 13 amino acids. V lost 3 bases and J lost 4, with 7 bases in between. The CDR3 nucleotides read TGTGCCAGCTCACCGGACAGAAAAAACATTCAGTACTTC. As protein: CASSPDRKNIQYF. Looking up the rest from reference TRBV18 and TRBJ2-4 gives the full variable domain: NAGVMQNPRHLVRRRGQEARLRCSPMKGHSHVYWYRQLPEEGLKFMVYLQKENIIDESGMPKERFSAEFPKEGPSILRIQQVVRGDSAAYFCASSPDRKNIQYFGAGTRLSVL.

V and J are TRBV7-3 and TRBJ1-1, with D possibly being TRBD1 (5 bases). The V end was cut by 0 bases, the J end by 5 bases, with 13 bases between. Per germline, CDR1 SGHTA and CDR2 FQGTGA. This CDR3 has 15 amino acids. CDR3 residues: CASSLTPGRRTEAFF. The CDR3 nucleotides read TGTGCCAGCAGCTTAACGCCAGGGCGACGGACTGAAGCTTTCTTT.

The chain uses TRBV7-2 and TRBJ2-1; D is unclear. Germline V lookup: CDR1 SGHTA, CDR2 FQGNSA. The CDR3 runs to 14 residues. The ends were cut back, 3 bases at V and 3 bases at J, with 9 bases in the middle. Here the CDR3 reads CASSFIANYNEQFF. The CDR3, as DNA: TGTGCCAGCAGCTTCATTGCGAACTACAATGAGCAGTTCTTC.

The J gene is TRBJ2-7, the V gene TRBV27; D gene unclear. The CDR3 runs 12 residues. V shed 4 bases and J shed 7 bases, with 11 bases lying between them. Germline V lookup: CDR1 MNHEY, CDR2 SMNVEV (reference sequence). Here the CDR3 DNA reads TGTGCCAGCAGTTCCAGGTCTCTAGAGCAGTACTTC. Translated: CASSSRSLEQYF.

The J gene is TRBJ2-7, the V gene TRBV21-1; the listed D gene, TRBD1, was not tested against the DNA. TRBV21-1 is flagged as a pseudogene. This CDR3 region has 13 residues. The chain's CDR3 is CASSPGPGHEQYF. CDR3 DNA: TGTGCCAGCAGCCCGGGGCCGGGTCACGAGCAGTACTTC.

V gene TRBV5-1 combines with J gene TRBJ2-5; D unresolved. Trimming pared 6 bases from V and 0 bases from J, leaving 18 bases between. Germline lookup yields CDR1 SGHRS and CDR2 YFSETQ. The CDR3 length is 16 residues. The CDR3 DNA sequence: TGCGCCAGCAACGTCCCCCGTACATTGTACCAAGAGACCCAGTACTTC. This codes for CASNVPRTLYQETQYF.

V usage is TRBV4-1 and J usage is TRBJ2-1; TRBD1 or TRBD2 may be the D gene (5 bases each). This CDR3 comprises 17 residues. Trimming left V 1 base short and J 3 bases short, with 16 bases between. Germline assignment: CDR1 MGHRA and CDR2 YSYEKL. The CDR3 DNA follows: TGCGCCAGCAGCCAAGTAGGGGCTAGCTGGATCTACAATGAGCAGTTCTTC. Protein product: CASSQVGASWIYNEQFF.

The rearrangement uses TRBV5-1 and TRBJ2-7; no clear D. There are 14 residues in the CDR3. The germline V gene has CDR1 SGHRS and CDR2 YFSETQ. V gave up 2 bases and J gave up 3 bases, with 12 bases separating them. The CDR3 here is CASSFTGKNYEQYF. The DNA of the CDR3 is TGCGCCAGCAGCTTCACGGGCAAGAACTACGAGCAGTACTTC. Complete variable domain (other parts from reference TRBV5-1 and TRBJ2-7): KAGVTQTPRYLIKTRGQQVTLSCSPISGHRSVSWYQQTPGQGLQFLFEYFSETQRNKGNFPGRFSGRQFSNSRSEMNVSTLELGDSALYLCASSFTGKNYEQYFGPGTRLTVT.

This clonotype was observed a handful of times. This chain links TRBV5-1 with TRBJ2-1; D not certain. The V and J ends lost 4 bases and 2 bases respectively, with 7 bases between them. CDR3 length: 13 residues. Germline V gene sequence: CDR1 SGHRS, CDR2 YFSETQ. The CDR3, as DNA: TGCGCCAGCAGCCCCGCTACCTACAATGAGCAGTTCTTC. Amino acids: CASSPATYNEQFF. The full variable domain, its missing parts supplied by reference TRBV5-1 and TRBJ2-1, is KAGVTQTPRYLIKTRGQQVTLSCSPISGHRSVSWYQQTPGQGLQFLFEYFSETQRNKGNFPGRFSGRQFSNSRSEMNVSTLELGDSALYLCASSPATYNEQFFGPGTRLTVL.

The chain has TRBV7-3 and TRBJ2-7; D remains unclear. The CDR3 totals 14 residues. CDR1 SGHTA and CDR2 FQGTGA come from the germline V gene. V dropped 1 base and J dropped 3 bases, with 10 bases sitting between them. The CDR3: CASSLKSGVYEQYF. The CDR3 region has the DNA TGTGCCAGCAGCTTAAAATCCGGCGTCTACGAGCAGTACTTC.

V usage is TRBV27 and J usage is TRBJ2-2; 7 bases are a match to TRBD1. Losses at the gene ends were 3 bases for V and 1 base for J; bases not matched to a gene: 2. This CDR3 region has 15 residues. The germline CDR1 and CDR2 sequences are MNHEY and SMNVEV (reference sequence). The CDR3 DNA sequence: TGTGCCAGCAGTTTGGACAGGAGGAACACCGGGGAGCTGTTTTTT. Its translation: CASSLDRRNTGELFF.

This chain connects TRBV7-9 to TRBJ1-2, with 10 bases identical to TRBD1. The CDR3 runs 16 residues. V shed 5 bases and J 5 bases; nucleotides not matched to a gene: 11. Germline V gene lookup returns CDR1 SEHNR and CDR2 FQNEAQ (reference sequence). The CDR3 DNA follows: TGTGCCAGCAGCAACCCGGGACAGGGGAAGGGGTATGGCTACACCTTC. It is translated as CASSNPGQGKGYGYTF.

This clonotype was seen more than once but under ten times. This chain connects TRBV28 to TRBJ1-5; tentative D call: TRBD1 (5 bases). Germline V lookup: CDR1 MDHEN, CDR2 SYDVKM. The CDR3 is 16 residues long. V lost 3 bases and J 6 bases, leaving 18 bases between the germline ends. The DNA for the CDR3 is TGTGCCAGCAGTTTTCTGGCAAGAGGAAGGGGTCAGCCCCAGCATTTT. Translation: CASSFLARGRGQPQHF.

This clonotype was seen more than once but under ten times. V gene TRBV5-6 combines with J gene TRBJ2-3, with 11 bases matching TRBD2. The V and J ends lost 5 bases and 5 bases, in that order; junction bases with no gene match: 7. Germline values: CDR1 SGHDT, CDR2 YYEEEE. The CDR3 is 15 residues long. The CDR3 reads CASSPLAGVVDTQYF. CDR3 DNA sequence: TGTGCCAGCAGTCCACTAGCGGGAGTAGTAGATACGCAGTATTTT.

This chain joins TRBV27 and TRBJ2-7; 8 bases are a match to TRBD2. This CDR3 has 13 amino acids. The germline V gene encodes CDR1 MNHEY and CDR2 SMNVEV (reference sequence). Unmatched junction bases numbered 5, after V lost 6 bases and J lost 4 bases. CDR3 sequence reads: CASRRTSTYEQYF. The CDR3, as DNA: TGTGCCAGCAGGCGGACTAGCACGTACGAGCAGTACTTC.

This chain links TRBV7-9 with TRBJ1-4; the match to TRBD1 covers 7 bases. The CDR3 has 14 residues. Losses at the gene ends were 3 bases for V and 7 bases for J; bases not matched to a gene: 5. Germline V CDR1 and CDR2: SEHNR, FQNEAQ (reference sequence). The chain's CDR3 is CASSFRGLSEKLFF. CDR3 bases: TGTGCCAGCAGCTTCAGGGGGTTGAGTGAAAAACTGTTTTTT.

This clonotype was observed a few times. J is TRBJ1-4 and V is TRBV7-9; D unclear. Trimming shortened V by 1 base and J by 0 bases, and 9 bases separated the two germline ends. Germline V gives CDR1 SEHNR, CDR2 FQNEAQ (reference sequence). The CDR3 runs to 16 residues. CDR3 DNA sequence: TGTGCCAGCAGCTTAGAGTGGAGGACAACTAATGAAAAACTGTTTTTT. As protein: CASSLEWRTTNEKLFF.

This clonotype was counted a few times. The rearrangement links TRBV29-1 to TRBJ2-5; 10 bases fit TRBD2. The CDR3 has 15 residues. The J segment lost 4 bases and the V segment lost 4 bases, leaving 9 bases of the junction unmatched. The V gene's germline CDR1 is SQVTM and CDR2 ANQGSEA. The CDR3 spells CSVGSLAGVAETQYF. The CDR3 nucleotides read TGCAGCGTTGGGAGTCTAGCGGGAGTTGCAGAGACCCAGTACTTC. Looking up the rest from reference TRBV29-1 and TRBJ2-5 gives the full variable domain: SAVISQKPSRDICQRGTSLTIQCQVDSQVTMMFWYRQQPGQSLTLIATANQGSEATYESGFVIDKFPISRPNLTFSTLTVSNMSPEDSSIYLCSVGSLAGVAETQYFGPGTRLLVL.